Below are 25 T cell receptor beta chains sequenced from a single sample in a study of beta chain features in type 1 diabetes. Study-level points and caveats: Across all four CD4+ subsets, people with type 1 diabetes showed modestly shorter TCRB CDR3s.

The investigators reverse transcribed all of the isolated RNA, so they sequenced expressed TCRB transcripts. Assay: immunoSEQ multiplex PCR; the TCRdb copy retains only in-frame clones and omits some. The data show 600,000 to 750,000 clones, 12% seen once. Antigens for these TCRs are unknown. Sequencing used naive CD4+ T cells from blood. These receptors originate from a man between 25 and 39 years old with type 1 diabetes.

This clone has more than one count but fewer than ten. The chain couples TRBV4-2 to TRBJ2-3, with TRBD2 matching over 11 bases. V was clipped by 4 bases and J by 4 bases; unmatched bases: 7. The length of the CDR3 is 16 residues. Germline lookup yields CDR1 LGHNA and CDR2 YNFKEQ. CDR3 nucleotides: TGTGCCAGCAGCCCTACGACTAGCGGGGTCGCAGATACGCAGTATTTT. Its translation is CASSPTTSGVADTQYF.

The chain recombines TRBV5-4 with TRBJ1-2; 10 bases are a match to TRBD1. Germline CDR1 is SGHNT and CDR2 is YYREEE (reference sequence). Germline trimming cut 1 base from V and 8 bases from J; bases unmatched to any gene: 5. The CDR3 length is 14 residues. Here the CDR3 reads CASSLPGQGNGYTF. CDR3 sequence (DNA): TGTGCCAGCAGCTTGCCGGGACAGGGGAACGGCTACACCTTC.

This clone was seen a single time. The chain combines TRBV7-2 with TRBJ2-2; maybe TRBD1 (6 bases). The V and J ends lost 5 bases and 6 bases respectively, with 10 bases between them. Germline V gene data show CDR1 as SGHTA and CDR2 as FQGNSA. This CDR3 comprises 13 residues. The CDR3 DNA reads as TGTGCCAGCAGCGCCAGGGGACCCGGGGAGCTGTTTTTT. This gives the protein CASSARGPGELFF.

The J gene is TRBJ1-2, the V gene TRBV4-3, with D unresolved. There are 15 residues in the CDR3. Trimming cost V 0 bases and J 8 bases, with 16 bases left between them. Germline CDR1 is LGHNA and CDR2 is YSLEER. The CDR3 loop is CASSQDHTTRGGYTF. In DNA form, the CDR3 reads TGCGCCAGCAGCCAAGATCATACTACCAGAGGGGGCTACACCTTC.

This chain connects TRBV15 to TRBJ2-7; D may be TRBD1 (5 bases). Germline lookup yields CDR1 LNHNV and CDR2 YYDKDF (reference sequence). Trimming removed 0 bases from V and 6 bases from J, with 12 bases in between. This CDR3 has 14 residues. CDR3 amino acids: CATSRDRTLAEQYF. The CDR3 DNA sequence: TGTGCCACCAGCAGAGATCGGACACTGGCCGAGCAGTACTTC.

This clone has only one observation. The V call is TRBV7-3, the J call TRBJ2-2; weak D call: TRBD1 (5 bases). The CDR3 loop spans 15 amino acids. Germline values: CDR1 SGHTA, CDR2 FQGTGA. V lost 5 bases and J lost 5, with 15 bases in between. The CDR3 coding sequence is TGTGCCAGCAGCCGTACAGGCTTCAATACCGGGGAGCTGTTTTTT. It specifies CASSRTGFNTGELFF.

The V call is TRBV18, the J call TRBJ1-1, with D hard to call. V lost 6 bases and J 4 bases, leaving 9 bases between the germline ends. Germline V gives CDR1 KGHSH, CDR2 LQKENI. CDR3 length equals 12 residues. The CDR3: CASSGGSTEAFF. CDR3 in DNA: TGTGCCAGCTCCGGTGGATCCACTGAAGCTTTCTTT.

This clone has more than one count but fewer than ten. The chain is built from TRBV20-1 and TRBJ2-3, with D unresolved. Trimming shortened V by 5 bases and J by 3 bases, and 6 bases separated the two germline ends. Germline V gene sequence: CDR1 DFQATT, CDR2 SNEGSKA (reference sequence). CDR3 length: 11 residues. Written as DNA, the CDR3 is TGCAGTGCTGGGCAAACAGATACGCAGTATTTT. Amino acids: CSAGQTDTQYF.

The V gene is TRBV5-1, the J gene TRBJ1-1; no definite D call. V shed 0 bases and J shed 3 bases, with 9 bases lying between them. This CDR3 is 14 amino acids long. Germline CDR1 and CDR2: SGHRS and YFSETQ. CDR3 DNA: TGCGCCAGCAGCTTGGAGCCGGGATACACTGAAGCTTTCTTT. Translating it yields CASSLEPGYTEAFF.

This clone was recorded a few times. Written as DNA, the CDR3 is TGTGCCAGCAGTCCCGCGGGGTGGAATCAGCCCCAGCATTTT. This sequence encodes CASSPAGWNQPQHF. The V gene is TRBV27, the J gene TRBJ1-5; D is ambiguous. This CDR3 is built from 14 residues. The V end lost 5 bases, the J end lost 4 bases, and 12 bases lay between the germline ends. Germline-derived CDR1 and CDR2 are MNHEY and SMNVEV (reference sequence).

This clone was seen a few times. The junction departs from the called germline gene at one end, perhaps through a read error. The chain recombines TRBV29-1 with TRBJ2-7; no clear D gene. Germline V gene sequence: CDR1 SQVTM, CDR2 ANQGSEA. The CDR3 consists of 14 residues. The DNA for the CDR3 is TGCAGCGGTGAAGTCTGGGCCGACACCTACGAGCAGTACTTC. It encodes CSGEVWADTYEQYF.

This clone was found a few times. This chain uses TRBV5-1 with TRBJ2-7; TRBD2 matches at 7 bases. Germline CDR1 reads SGHRS; CDR2 reads YFSETQ. The CDR3 sequence is 16 residues long. V trimming: 0 bases; J trimming: 2 bases; junction bases outside the gene matches: 8. The CDR3 spells CASSLALGSGAYEQYF. CDR3 DNA: TGCGCCAGCAGCTTGGCCCTGGGAAGCGGGGCCTACGAGCAGTACTTC.

The chain recombines TRBV27 with TRBJ1-2; TRBD1 is a possible D gene (6 bases). This CDR3 is 16 amino acids long. Trimming stripped 5 bases from V and 2 bases from J, with 18 bases between. Germline V CDR1 and CDR2: MNHEY, SMNVEV (reference sequence). In DNA, the CDR3 is TGTGCCAGCAGTCCCATCGGGACATTCCTAAACTATGGCTACACCTTC. This gives the protein CASSPIGTFLNYGYTF.

The chain links TRBV29-1 to TRBJ1-2, with D perhaps matching TRBD1 (5 bases). The CDR3 length is 14 residues. The V end lost 4 bases, the J end lost 0 bases, and 12 bases lay between the germline ends. Germline-derived CDR1 and CDR2 are SQVTM and ANQGSEA. The CDR3 DNA is TGCAGCGTTGCCGGGACTAGAGCTAACTATGGCTACACCTTC. This translates into CSVAGTRANYGYTF.

This clone was counted a few times. The chain carries TRBV5-4 and TRBJ2-1, with TRBD2 matching over 9 bases. The V segment lost 3 bases and the J segment 0 bases; nucleotides outside the gene matches: 7. The CDR3 is 17 amino acids. Germline assignment: CDR1 SGHNT and CDR2 YYREEE (reference sequence). The CDR3: CASSYRLADRSYNEQFF. In DNA, the CDR3 is TGTGCCAGCAGCTACAGACTAGCGGACCGCTCCTACAATGAGCAGTTCTTC.

A few counts support this clone. The chain employs TRBV7-2 and TRBJ1-6; D is unclear. CDR3 size: 13 residues. Trimming took off 1 base at V and 8 bases at J, with 6 bases between the two ends. Germline V CDR1 and CDR2: SGHTA, FQGNSA. The CDR3 sequence is CASSLVLHSPLHF. CDR3 nucleotides: TGTGCCAGCAGCTTAGTTCTCCATTCACCCCTCCACTTT.

The chain recombines TRBV19 with TRBJ2-7; 9 bases are a match to TRBD1. CDR1 and CDR2 (germline): LNHDA, SQIVND (reference sequence). The CDR3 totals 14 residues. Trimming took 8 bases from V and 5 from J; bases not matched to a gene: 10. CDR3 loop: CASGTGTGIHEQYF. CDR3 coding DNA: TGTGCCAGTGGTACTGGGACAGGGATCCACGAGCAGTACTTC.

There are a few counts of this clone. The chain combines TRBV5-1 with TRBJ2-4; D remains unclear. Trimming stripped 0 bases from V and 0 bases from J, with 10 bases between. The CDR3 length is 16 residues. In germline, CDR1 is SGHRS, CDR2 YFSETQ. CDR3 in DNA: TGCGCCAGCAGCTTGGGGGCTTTAGAAGCCAAAAACATTCAGTACTTC. Its protein is CASSLGALEAKNIQYF. Looking up the rest from reference TRBV5-1 and TRBJ2-4 gives the full variable domain: KAGVTQTPRYLIKTRGQQVTLSCSPISGHRSVSWYQQTPGQGLQFLFEYFSETQRNKGNFPGRFSGRQFSNSRSEMNVSTLELGDSALYLCASSLGALEAKNIQYFGAGTRLSVL.

Ten or more counts support this clone. The J gene is TRBJ2-4, the V gene TRBV4-3; 7 positions match TRBD1. This CDR3 spans 14 amino acids. Looked up from germline, CDR1 is LGHNA and CDR2 is YSLEER. J lost 1 base, V lost 3 bases, and 0 bases had no gene match. The CDR3 loop reads CASSQGQAKNIQYF. The DNA for the CDR3 is TGCGCCAGCAGCCAGGGACAGGCCAAAAACATTCAGTACTTC.

This clone was seen only a few times. The sample holds other DNA sequences that translate to the same CDR3. This sequence joins TRBV28 and TRBJ2-7; D possibly corresponds to TRBD1 (6 bases). From germline, CDR1 is MDHEN and CDR2 SYDVKM. There are 13 residues in the CDR3. Trimming removed 6 bases at V and 3 bases at J, with 12 bases between. The CDR3 DNA reads TGTGCCAGCAGCTCCGGGACACTCTACGAGCAGTACTTC. It encodes CASSSGTLYEQYF.

This clone showed up just a few times. The chain recombines TRBV11-2 with TRBJ1-5; D ambiguous. The CDR3 length is 12 residues. V was shortened by 3 bases and J by 4 bases, with 4 bases between the two germline ends. The V gene's germline CDR1 is SGHAT and CDR2 FQNNGV. CDR3 in amino acids: CASSLGNQPQHF. DNA for the CDR3: TGTGCCAGCAGCTTGGGGAATCAGCCCCAGCATTTT.

This clone was recorded a few times. This sequence joins TRBV9 and TRBJ1-3; D uncertain. Looked up from germline, CDR1 is SGDLS and CDR2 is YYNGEE. The CDR3 covers 14 residues. The V gene lost 3 bases and the J gene lost 0 bases, with 7 bases spanning the gap. CDR3 nucleotides: TGTGCCAGCAGCGGCGGTAGCTCTGGAAACACCATATATTTT. Protein: CASSGGSSGNTIYF.

The genes are TRBV5-1 and TRBJ1-6; 10 nucleotides align to TRBD1. Germline loops: CDR1 SGHRS, CDR2 YFSETQ. Germline trimming cut 2 bases from V and 13 bases from J; bases unmatched to any gene: 12. CDR3 length: 16 residues. DNA of the CDR3: TGCGCCAGCAGCTTAGCTCCGGGACAGGGGCCCCCGCCCCTCCACTTT. Protein: CASSLAPGQGPPPLHF.

V usage is TRBV7-2 and J usage is TRBJ2-5; tentatively, D is TRBD1 or TRBD2 (6 bases each). Germline CDR1 is SGHTA and CDR2 is FQGNSA. This CDR3 is built from 15 residues. The V end lost 5 bases, the J end lost 3 bases, and 16 bases lay between the germline ends. The CDR3 spells CASSPQGTLEETQYF. In DNA, the CDR3 is TGTGCCAGCAGCCCCCAGGGGACTCTTGAAGAGACCCAGTACTTC.

This clone has only a few counts. The chain employs TRBV7-2 and TRBJ1-4; a possible D gene is TRBD1 (6 bases). The germline CDR1 and CDR2 sequences are SGHTA and FQGNSA. The CDR3 contains 15 residues. The ends were cut back, 7 bases at V and 5 bases at J, with 17 bases in the middle. CDR3: CASTSTGQGNEKLFF. The CDR3 bases are TGTGCCAGCACCTCCACGGGACAAGGGAATGAAAAACTGTTTTTT.